The present T cell receptor beta chain was sequenced within a study of blood T cell repertoires in COVID-19. V trimming: 3 bases; J trimming: 4 bases; junction bases outside the gene matches: 7. This CDR3 has 17 residues. Germline V gene sequence: CDR1 SNHLY, CDR2 FYNNEI. It was during active infection that Seattle patients were enrolled and then longitudinally followed. In the authors' methods: Amplified reference gene primers provided the basis for estimating nucleated cell counts. TCRdb's table, derived via immunoSEQ multiplex PCR, lists solely in-frame clones and lacks some. Clone size and the V and J calls come from that table; the DNA yielded D and trimming. The table lists more than 85,000 clones, about 85% of them singletons.

The V call is TRBV2, the J call TRBJ2-3; 13 positions agree with TRBD2. This TCR came from a woman aged 50 to 60 with COVID-19, enrolled during active disease. Sequenced sample: peripheral blood. The CDR3 sequence: CASSDGLTSGGSDTQYF. DNA of the CDR3: TGTGCCAGCAGTGATGGACTGACTAGCGGGGGGTCAGATACGCAGTATTTT.